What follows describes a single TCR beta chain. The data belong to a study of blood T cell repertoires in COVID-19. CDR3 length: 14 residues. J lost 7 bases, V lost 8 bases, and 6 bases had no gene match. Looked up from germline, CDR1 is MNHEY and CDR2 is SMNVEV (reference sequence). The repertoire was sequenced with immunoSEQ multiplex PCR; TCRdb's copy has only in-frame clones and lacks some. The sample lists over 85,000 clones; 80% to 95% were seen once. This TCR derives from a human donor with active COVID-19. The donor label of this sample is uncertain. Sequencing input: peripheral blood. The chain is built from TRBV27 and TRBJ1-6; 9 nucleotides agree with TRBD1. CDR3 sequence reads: CASCTGQGNSPLHF. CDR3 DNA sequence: TGTGCCAGCTGCACGGGACAGGGCAATTCACCCCTCCACTTT.